The 21 T cell receptor beta chains in this list originate from one sample, sequenced in a study of cytomegalovirus exposure and HLA in healthy donors. The PCR was carried out with 60 Vbeta primers and 13 Jbeta primers. Repertoires were generated with immunoSEQ multiplex PCR, while TCRdb's copy carries only in-frame clones and drops some. The sample has about 110,000 clones; 76% are singletons. The sequenced sample consisted of PBMCs. The receptors were gathered from a man aged 30 to 45 in good health and CMV-seropositive.

This clone was recorded only once. V and J are TRBV19 and TRBJ1-5, with D possibly TRBD1 on 6 matching bases. V was pared by 9 bases and J by 4 bases, with 16 bases between. The germline V gene encodes CDR1 LNHDA and CDR2 SQIVND (reference sequence). The length of the CDR3 is 14 residues. CDR3 sequence: CASKNGQGNQPQHF. CDR3 in DNA: TGTGCCAGCAAAAATGGGCAGGGGAATCAGCCCCAGCATTTT.

This clone was detected only a few times. The chain combines TRBV19 with TRBJ2-1; tentatively, D is TRBD2 (6 bases). Trimming stripped 5 bases from V and 6 bases from J, with 11 bases between. Germline V gene data show CDR1 as LNHDA and CDR2 as SQIVND (reference sequence). The CDR3 totals 13 residues. The CDR3 nucleotides read TGTGCCAGTAGTGCGGGACTCGCCAATGAGCAGTTCTTC. Amino acid sequence: CASSAGLANEQFF.

The V call is TRBV7-9, the J call TRBJ1-2, with TRBD1 matching 7 bases. Germline V CDR1 and CDR2: SEHNR, FQNEAQ (reference sequence). The V segment lost 5 bases and the J segment 4 bases; nucleotides outside the gene matches: 4. The CDR3 extends over 13 amino acids. The CDR3 DNA sequence: TGTGCCAGCAGCCAAGGACAGGCCTATGGCTACACCTTC. Protein sequence: CASSQGQAYGYTF.

This clone came up a few times. The chain is built from TRBV21-1 and TRBJ2-7; the listed D gene, TRBD1, was not tested against the DNA. TRBV21-1 is reported as a pseudogene. The CDR3 has 18 amino acids. DNA of the CDR3: TGTGCCAGCAGCAAAATGCGGGACAGAAAGGTCAACCCCTACGAGCAGTACTTC. It translates to CASSKMRDRKVNPYEQYF.

The genes are TRBV7-2 and TRBJ2-1; the match to TRBD2 covers 11 bases. With V trimmed by 5 bases and J by 4 bases, 4 bases remained unmatched. CDR3 length: 15 residues. Looked up from germline, CDR1 is SGHTA and CDR2 is FQGNSA. CDR3 in DNA: TGTGCCAGCAGCCCTAGCGGGGGGCGGTACAATGAGCAGTTCTTC. Protein sequence: CASSPSGGRYNEQFF.

In its sample, this clone was seen once. This chain joins TRBV5-6 and TRBJ2-5; tentative D call: TRBD1 (5 bases). CDR1 SGHDT and CDR2 YYEEEE come from the germline V gene. Trimming took 0 bases from V and 2 from J, leaving 8 bases between them. The CDR3 is 14 residues long. The CDR3 region is CASSLAQGQETQYF. In nucleotides, the CDR3 is TGTGCCAGCAGCTTGGCTCAGGGACAAGAGACCCAGTACTTC. The full variable domain, completed using reference TRBV5-6 and TRBJ2-5, is DAGVTQSPTHLIKTRGQQVTLRCSPKSGHDTVSWYQQALGQGPQFIFQYYEEEERQRGNFPDRFSGHQFPNYSSELNVNALLLGDSALYLCASSLAQGQETQYFGPGTRLLVL.

This chain joins TRBV7-2 and TRBJ1-5, with D possibly matching TRBD1 (5 bases). V was clipped by 1 base and J by 1 base, with 8 bases between them. Germline V gene lookup returns CDR1 SGHTA and CDR2 FQGNSA. CDR3 length: 15 residues. In nucleotides, the CDR3 is TGTGCCAGCAGCTTAGGGGGCCCAAGCAATCAGCCCCAGCATTTT. This translates into CASSLGGPSNQPQHF.

The chain employs TRBV9 and TRBJ2-2; TRBD1 agrees at 10 bases. V lost 4 bases to trimming and J lost 6 bases; unmatched junction nucleotides: 9. Per the germline V gene, CDR1 is SGDLS and CDR2 is YYNGEE. The CDR3 has 16 residues. The DNA of the CDR3 is TGTGCCAGCAGCCCCCGGACAGGGGGGGCGGCCGGGGAGCTGTTTTTT. Its protein is CASSPRTGGAAGELFF. The full variable domain, completed using reference TRBV9 and TRBJ2-2, is DSGVTQTPKHLITATGQRVTLRCSPRSGDLSVYWYQQSLDQGLQFLIQYYNGEERAKGNILERFSAQQFPDLHSELNLSSLELGDSALYFCASSPRTGGAAGELFFGEGSRLTVL.

This clone was observed a few times. The chain uses TRBV18 and TRBJ2-7; D is perhaps TRBD2 (5 bases). This CDR3 comprises 14 residues. CDR1 and CDR2 from the germline V gene are KGHSH and LQKENI. V dropped 4 bases and J dropped 3 bases, with 13 bases sitting between them. The CDR3 sequence is CASSLLEGGYEQYF. The CDR3 coding sequence is TGTGCCAGCTCACTACTCGAGGGCGGCTACGAGCAGTACTTC.

This clone was picked up a small number of times. The chain links TRBV4-3 to TRBJ2-1; 9 positions match TRBD2. The length of the CDR3 is 16 residues. V dropped 1 base and J dropped 2; count of bases not matched to a gene: 3. Germline assignment: CDR1 LGHNA and CDR2 YSLEER. Here the CDR3 DNA reads TGCGCCAGCAGCCAAGGTGCTAGCGGGGCCTACAATGAGCAGTTCTTC. Its translation is CASSQGASGAYNEQFF.

The J gene is TRBJ2-2, the V gene TRBV28; 12 bases match TRBD2. This CDR3 comprises 17 residues. The germline CDR1 and CDR2 sequences are MDHEN and SYDVKM. The trim removed 7 bases at V and 5 bases at J, leaving 11 bases unmatched. DNA of the CDR3: TGTGCCAGCACCGGGACTAGCGGGTTCCCGGGAACCGGGGAGCTGTTTTTT. Translating it yields CASTGTSGFPGTGELFF.

The chain joins TRBV23-1 to TRBJ2-5; D uncertain. TRBV23-1 is flagged as an ORF with uncertain function. Deletions cut 4 bases from V and 1 base from J, with 7 bases between. The CDR3 consists of 13 residues. CDR3 sequence reads: CASSLRSQETQYF. Written as DNA, the CDR3 is TGCGCCAGCAGTCTTCGCAGCCAAGAGACCCAGTACTTC.

This clone showed up just a few times. Other DNA sequences in the sample encode the same CDR3. This rearrangement joins TRBV6-5 to TRBJ1-2; 11 bases fit TRBD1. V trimming: 0 bases; J trimming: 7 bases; junction bases outside the gene matches: 4. Germline values: CDR1 MNHEY, CDR2 SVGAGI. The CDR3 is made up of 15 amino acids. The CDR3 coding sequence is TGTGCCAGCAGTTACTCCGGACAGGGGGCTTTTGGCTACACCTTC. Translating gives CASSYSGQGAFGYTF.

The chain couples TRBV2 to TRBJ1-6, with 7 bases lining up with TRBD1. The germline V gene encodes CDR1 SNHLY and CDR2 FYNNEI. Trimming took 6 bases from V and 6 from J; bases not matched to a gene: 5. There are 14 residues in the CDR3. Here the CDR3 DNA reads TGTGCCAGCAGAGGGGGCGCGGGTAATTCACCCCTCCACTTT. This sequence encodes CASRGGAGNSPLHF.

This chain joins TRBV4-3 and TRBJ2-1, with D maybe TRBD1 (6 bases). This CDR3 contains 14 residues. Trimming took 4 bases from V and 4 from J, leaving 11 bases between them. CDR1 and CDR2 from the germline V gene are LGHNA and YSLEER. In DNA form, the CDR3 reads TGCGCCAGCAGCCTCGGGGACATATACAATGAGCAGTTCTTC. Translation gives CASSLGDIYNEQFF.

The chain has TRBV2 and TRBJ1-5; D gene ambiguous. Germline V gives CDR1 SNHLY, CDR2 FYNNEI. CDR3 size: 14 residues. Trimming left V 6 bases short and J 4 bases short, with 13 bases between. CDR3 in DNA: TGTGCCAGCAGGCCTACCGAGGGTAATCAGCCCCAGCATTTT. Translation: CASRPTEGNQPQHF.

This rearrangement joins TRBV27 to TRBJ1-5, with 10 nucleotides matching TRBD1. Trimming at V came to 1 base and at J to 7 bases, leaving 7 bases not matched to a gene. CDR3 size: 16 residues. Germline V lookup: CDR1 MNHEY, CDR2 SMNVEV (reference sequence). In DNA form, the CDR3 reads TGTGCCAGCAGTTTATACGGGACAGGGGTTCGGCAGCCCCAGCATTTT. Encoded protein: CASSLYGTGVRQPQHF.

The table lists this clone with a count of one. The V and J genes are TRBV7-9 and TRBJ2-1, with 8 bases identical to TRBD1. This CDR3 is 15 amino acids long. Trimming cost V 4 bases and J 3 bases; bases outside gene matches: 5. Germline assignment: CDR1 SEHNR and CDR2 FQNEAQ (reference sequence). CDR3 region: CASSYAGGFYNEQFF. The CDR3 nucleotides read TGTGCCAGCAGCTACGCAGGGGGCTTCTACAATGAGCAGTTCTTC.

This chain connects TRBV7-9 to TRBJ2-3; D is uncertain. CDR1 and CDR2 from the germline V gene are SEHNR and FQNEAQ (reference sequence). CDR3 length equals 14 residues. Trimming left V 1 base short and J 2 bases short, with 7 bases between. CDR3 amino acids: CASSLVALTDTQYF. CDR3 coding DNA: TGTGCCAGCAGCTTAGTTGCACTCACAGATACGCAGTATTTT.

The V call is TRBV28, the J call TRBJ1-1; a weak D match, TRBD1 (5 bases). Trimming removed 3 bases at V and 3 bases at J, with 11 bases between. From germline, CDR1 is MDHEN and CDR2 SYDVKM. The CDR3 is made up of 14 amino acids. CDR3 amino acids: CASSFGQGYTEAFF. The CDR3 nucleotides read TGTGCCAGCAGTTTTGGTCAGGGTTACACTGAAGCTTTCTTT. The full variable domain, rest sourced from reference TRBV28 and TRBJ1-1, is DVKVTQSSRYLVKRTGEKVFLECVQDMDHENMFWYRQDPGLGLRLIYFSYDVKMKEKGDIPEGYSVSREKKERFSLILESASTNQTSMYLCASSFGQGYTEAFFGQGTRLTVV.

The genes are TRBV27 and TRBJ1-1; 7 nucleotides match TRBD1. Trimming cost V 0 bases and J 1 base; bases outside gene matches: 5. This CDR3 has 16 amino acids. In germline, CDR1 is MNHEY, CDR2 SMNVEV (reference sequence). The CDR3 here is CASSLSKRDRNTEAFF. CDR3 nucleotide sequence: TGTGCCAGCAGTTTATCGAAACGGGACAGGAACACTGAAGCTTTCTTT.